This T cell receptor beta chain was documented in a study of human T cells and chemical hapten exposure. Overall study results and limits: In the PT1 data, expanded TCR counts showed a positive correlation with patch test score.

V lost 4 bases, J lost 5 bases, and 14 bases lay in between. There are 14 residues in the CDR3. Looked up from germline, CDR1 is MNHEY and CDR2 is SVGAGI. Each CDR3 protein gets one entry after TCRdb re-called the RACE reads with MiXCR. The sample comprises a few hundred thousand distinct CDR3 sequences, 5% to 6.5% of which are singletons, and under 9.5% rests with the top ten. The time point here: pre-sensitization, week 0. Described treatment: therapeutic diphenylcyclopropenone sensitization with weekly scalp DPC. At every patch-test visit, blood was drawn before the patch test was applied. Non-pregnant alopecia patients aged 18 to 70, suitable for DPC therapy. This clonotype showed up just a few times. The antigen remains undetermined.

Specimen: whole blood, collected in connection with sensitization to the hapten diphenylcyclopropenone (DPC). The chain is built from TRBV6-5 and TRBJ2-5, with D perhaps TRBD2 (6 bases). This TCR was recovered from a woman aged 18 to 35 with alopecia areata. Some clones in this sample may be carry-over from other donors' samples. CDR3 amino acids: CASSSRLGGETQYF. Written as DNA, the CDR3 is TGTGCCAGCAGTTCGCGACTAGGAGGGGAGACCCAGTACTTC.